The next 24 T cell receptor beta chains were all read from a single sample in a study of beta chain features in type 1 diabetes. The study reverse transcribed the entire isolated RNA, so it sequenced expressed TCRB transcripts. Sequencing used immunoSEQ multiplex PCR; TCRdb keeps in-frame clones, though not all of them. The sample consists of 390,000 or so clones, more than 11% of them appearing once. Sequenced: naive CD4+ T cells from blood. Receptors were obtained from a man aged 30-40 years in good health.

This clone has just a few counts. The rearrangement joins TRBV7-2 to TRBJ2-3; TRBD2 is a possible D gene (5 bases). The CDR3 length is 17 residues. The V gene's germline CDR1 is SGHTA and CDR2 FQGNSA. V was clipped by 5 bases and J by 1 base, with 19 bases between them. The CDR3 DNA sequence: TGTGCCAGCAGCCCCCGACGGGGATTGGGTGGCACAGATACGCAGTATTTT. Translation gives CASSPRRGLGGTDTQYF.

Regarding this clone: At one boundary the junction diverges from the germline segment, which might be a read error. The genes are TRBV5-1 and TRBJ1-2, with 7 bases that match TRBD1. This CDR3 has 12 amino acids. Per the germline V gene, CDR1 is SGHRS and CDR2 is YFSETQ. CDR3 in amino acids: CASSLDEGAEDF. In nucleotides, the CDR3 is TGCGCCAGCAGCTTGGACGAGGGGGCCGAAGACTTC.

The gene calls are TRBV14 and TRBJ2-5; D ambiguous. In germline, CDR1 is SGHDN, CDR2 FVKESK. V dropped 1 base and J dropped 7 bases, with 19 bases sitting between them. CDR3 length equals 16 residues. CDR3 DNA sequence: TGTGCCAGCAGCCAAGTGTATGGTCGGTCGTTAGGGACCCAGTACTTC. It codes for CASSQVYGRSLGTQYF.

This clone was detected only a few times. The V call is TRBV14, the J call TRBJ1-6; D unresolved. There are 14 residues in the CDR3. Germline CDR1 and CDR2: SGHDN and FVKESK. The V gene lost 1 base and the J gene lost 10 bases, with 11 bases spanning the gap. The CDR3 coding sequence is TGTGCCAGCAGCCAAGTATCCAGGTTCTCACCCCTCCACTTT. Its protein product is CASSQVSRFSPLHF.

This clone was recorded a few times. This chain links TRBV20-1 with TRBJ2-7; no clear D. The germline V gene has CDR1 DFQATT and CDR2 SNEGSKA (reference sequence). This CDR3 has 11 amino acids. The V end was cut by 1 base, the J end by 5 bases, with 6 bases between. CDR3 residues: CSARVRNEQYF. In nucleotides, the CDR3 is TGCAGTGCTAGAGTCAGGAACGAGCAGTACTTC.

This clone turned up a few times. The V gene is TRBV7-2, the J gene TRBJ1-2; D gene ambiguous. This CDR3 has 15 amino acids. Between the trimmed V and J ends, which lost 1 base and 7 bases, there was a span of 16 bases. The germline CDR1 and CDR2 sequences are SGHTA and FQGNSA. Here the CDR3 DNA reads TGTGCCAGCAGCTTAGACCCTCTTCTGATTGGTGGCTACACCTTC. It yields the protein CASSLDPLLIGGYTF.

This clone was observed a handful of times. The chain uses TRBV10-3 and TRBJ2-5; 10 bases map to TRBD2. CDR1 is ENHRY, CDR2 SYGVKD, per germline. The CDR3 has 18 amino acids. Germline trimming cut 4 bases from V and 4 bases from J; bases unmatched to any gene: 15. CDR3 nucleotide sequence: TGTGCCATCAGTGCAGGACTAGCGGCGACTACCTTGGGAGAGACCCAGTACTTC. Residues: CAISAGLAATTLGETQYF.

V gene TRBV4-3 combines with J gene TRBJ2-7, with 11 bases aligning to TRBD2. Germline values: CDR1 LGHNA, CDR2 YSLEER. The CDR3 is made up of 16 amino acids. V was clipped by 4 bases and J by 0 bases; unmatched bases: 5. In nucleotides, the CDR3 is TGCGCCAGCAGCCTAGCGGGGGGGCCGGGCTCCTACGAGCAGTACTTC. Translated, it gives CASSLAGGPGSYEQYF.

This chain joins TRBV10-3 and TRBJ1-1, with D unresolved. This CDR3 has 13 residues. In germline, CDR1 is ENHRY, CDR2 SYGVKD. V lost 2 bases to trimming and J lost 1 base, with 5 bases between them. The CDR3 here is CAISEPKNTEAFF. The CDR3 DNA reads as TGTGCCATCAGTGAGCCCAAGAACACTGAAGCTTTCTTT.

The chain carries TRBV4-3 and TRBJ2-2, with D unclear. Germline V gene sequence: CDR1 LGHNA, CDR2 YSLEER. V was shortened by 0 bases and J by 6 bases, with 8 bases between the two germline ends. There are 14 residues in the CDR3. CDR3 DNA: TGCGCCAGCAGCCAAGACCGGGCCGCCGGGGAGCTGTTTTTT. As protein: CASSQDRAAGELFF.

This clone has just a few counts. The J gene is TRBJ2-5, the V gene TRBV30; 10 nucleotides agree with TRBD2. Germline CDR1 GTSNPN, CDR2 SVGIG (reference sequence). V trimming: 5 bases; J trimming: 7 bases; junction bases outside the gene matches: 13. This CDR3 comprises 15 residues. CDR3 DNA: TGTGCCTGGGTTACTAGCGGGGCCCTCAGTGGGACCCAGTACTTC. It yields the protein CAWVTSGALSGTQYF.

This clone was observed a handful of times. V and J are TRBV30 and TRBJ2-5, with D unresolved. Germline V lookup: CDR1 GTSNPN, CDR2 SVGIG (reference sequence). Trimming took 4 bases from V and 0 from J, leaving 3 bases between them. This CDR3 spans 11 amino acids. CDR3 DNA: TGTGCCTGGACCCACCAAGAGACCCAGTACTTC. Translating it yields CAWTHQETQYF.

Points on this clone: This may come from a read error, since a much larger clone is one base off. The chain couples TRBV11-2 to TRBJ2-3, with a weak D call TRBD1 (5 bases). V lost 1 base and J lost 4, with 6 bases in between. The length of the CDR3 is 13 residues. CDR1 is SGHAT, CDR2 FQNNGV, per germline. The CDR3: CASSLGGADTQYF. CDR3 bases: TGTGCCAGCAGCTTAGGGGGCGCAGATACGCAGTATTTT.

J is TRBJ2-5 and V is TRBV10-2; D remains ambiguous. Trimming removed 8 bases at V and 2 bases at J, with 9 bases between. The CDR3 spans 12 residues. Per the germline V gene, CDR1 is WSHSY and CDR2 is SAAADI. The DNA for the CDR3 is TGCGCCAGCGTTATACCACAAGAGACCCAGTACTTC. Its translation is CASVIPQETQYF.

This chain uses TRBV20-1 with TRBJ2-3; D not resolved. The CDR3 sequence is 11 residues long. Trimming pared 4 bases from V and 3 bases from J, leaving 5 bases between. Per germline, CDR1 DFQATT and CDR2 SNEGSKA (reference sequence). CDR3 DNA sequence: TGCAGTGCTACCGGGACAGATACGCAGTATTTT. Translated: CSATGTDTQYF.

In its sample, this clone was seen a few times. The chain employs TRBV5-6 and TRBJ1-2; no definite D call. This CDR3 comprises 15 residues. V was shortened by 1 base and J by 4 bases, with 14 bases between the two germline ends. Germline assignment: CDR1 SGHDT and CDR2 YYEEEE. The CDR3: CASSLFSPPGYGYTF. DNA of the CDR3: TGTGCCAGCAGCTTGTTCAGCCCCCCTGGCTATGGCTACACCTTC.

This clone showed up just a few times. The J gene is TRBJ2-2, the V gene TRBV2, with TRBD2 as a possible D gene (5 bases). Per germline, CDR1 SNHLY and CDR2 FYNNEI. V shed 8 bases and J shed 5 bases, with 15 bases lying between them. This CDR3 spans 14 amino acids. The DNA for the CDR3 is TGTGCCAGCGGTCAGAGGGAGTCGACCGGGGAGCTGTTTTTT. Translated, it gives CASGQRESTGELFF.

The chain links TRBV27 to TRBJ2-7; a possible D gene is TRBD2 (5 bases). V was clipped by 0 bases and J by 5 bases, with 8 bases between them. The CDR3 loop spans 13 amino acids. CDR1 and CDR2 from the germline V gene are MNHEY and SMNVEV (reference sequence). The CDR3 loop reads CASSLSSGDEQYV. CDR3 DNA sequence: TGTGCCAGCAGTTTATCGTCCGGGGACGAGCAGTACGTC.

This rearrangement joins TRBV4-2 to TRBJ1-2, with TRBD1 matching over 8 bases. Trimming removed 0 bases from V and 5 bases from J; junction bases left unmatched: 5. In germline, CDR1 is LGHNA, CDR2 YNFKEQ. This CDR3 is 15 amino acids long. CDR3 sequence reads: CASSQDQGALYGYTF. The CDR3 DNA is TGTGCCAGCAGCCAAGATCAGGGGGCTCTTTATGGCTACACCTTC.

The chain couples TRBV7-2 to TRBJ1-2; D gene ambiguous. The CDR3 sequence is 14 residues long. Germline V gene data show CDR1 as SGHTA and CDR2 as FQGNSA. V gave up 1 base and J gave up 3 bases, with 9 bases separating them. Here the CDR3 reads CASSLVGRDYGYTF. CDR3 in DNA: TGTGCCAGCAGCTTAGTAGGCAGAGACTATGGCTACACCTTC.

This clone has a handful of counts. The chain's CDR3 is CASSQESLQGWNYGYTF. The CDR3 nucleotides read TGCGCCAGCAGCCAAGAATCCCTACAGGGTTGGAACTATGGCTACACCTTC. The rearrangement links TRBV4-3 to TRBJ1-2, with a possible D match to TRBD1 (6 bases). V was clipped by 0 bases and J by 2 bases, with 16 bases between them. This CDR3 region has 17 residues. Germline CDR1 LGHNA, CDR2 YSLEER.

The chain couples TRBV14 to TRBJ1-2, with a weak D call TRBD1 (6 bases). Germline lookup yields CDR1 SGHDN and CDR2 FVKESK. This CDR3 comprises 17 residues. The V end was cut by 0 bases, the J end by 8 bases, with 22 bases between. The CDR3 here is CASSQEIGGWRGDGYTF. CDR3 bases: TGTGCCAGCAGCCAAGAAATCGGAGGATGGAGGGGGGACGGCTACACCTTC.

The chain is built from TRBV7-2 and TRBJ2-4; possibly TRBD2 for D (6 bases). Per germline, CDR1 SGHTA and CDR2 FQGNSA. The germline V and J ends were trimmed by 5 bases and 6 bases, with 11 bases remaining between them. The CDR3 has 13 residues. CDR3: CASSPQEGNIQYF. The CDR3 nucleotides are TGTGCCAGCAGCCCACAGGAGGGAAACATTCAGTACTTC.

The table lists this clone with a few counts. V gene TRBV21-1 combines with J gene TRBJ2-7; TRBD1, the D gene given by the table, was not confirmed from the DNA. TRBV21-1 is a listed pseudogene. The CDR3 spans 16 residues. The CDR3 loop reads CASSKAGQGVPYEQYV. DNA for the CDR3: TGTGCCAGCAGCAAAGCGGGACAGGGGGTCCCCTACGAGCAGTACGTC.